A selection of T cell receptor beta chains follows, all from one sample in a study of long-term antiretroviral therapy in people with HIV. Produced via immunoSEQ multiplex PCR; TCRdb's table is partial and in-frame only. The table has 23,000 or so clones, over 80% seen once; the top ten hold about 15%. Sequenced material: unsorted PBMCs, taken around 4.1 years after starting antiretroviral therapy. The receptor set was obtained from a man aged 25 to 40 with HIV. The CDR3 runs from the conserved cysteine through the conserved F or W. The D gene is left open where the match is weak. Rows give clone size only sometimes, using once, few, many, or a class for an expanded clone.

abundance	d_gene	v_gene	j_gene	CDR3aa	CDR3nt
-	-	TRBV7-9	TRBJ2-7	CASSGWASISYEQYF	TGTGCCAGCAGCGGGTGGGCGTCGATTTCCTACGAGCAGTACTTC
once	TRBD2	TRBV6-4	TRBJ2-3	CASSASGSTDTQYF	TGTGCCAGCAGTGCTAGCGGGAGCACAGATACGCAGTATTTT
-	-	TRBV4-1	TRBJ2-7	CASSQEWRSSYEQYF	TGCGCCAGCAGCCAAGAGTGGAGGAGCTCCTACGAGCAGTACTTC
-	-	TRBV14	TRBJ1-2	CASSPRTPLGGYTF	TGTGCCAGCAGCCCGCGTACCCCGCTTGGTGGCTACACCTTC
once	-	TRBV30	TRBJ1-5	CAWSVGPSNQPQHF	TGTGCCTGGAGTGTAGGCCCGAGCAATCAGCCCCAGCATTTT
-	TRBD2	TRBV27	TRBJ2-7	CASSLAGGAYEQYF	TGTGCCAGCAGCTTAGCGGGAGGAGCCTACGAGCAGTACTTC
-	-	TRBV27	TRBJ2-7	CASSLAQGGSYEQYF	TGTGCCAGCAGTTTAGCCCAGGGGGGCTCCTACGAGCAGTACTTC
-	TRBD1	TRBV6-5	TRBJ1-2	CASSYLDRALGYGYTF	TGTGCCAGCAGTTACCTGGACAGGGCCCTTGGCTATGGCTACACCTTC
-	-	TRBV27	TRBJ1-5	CASSPDPAPNQPQHF	TGTGCCAGCAGTCCGGACCCGGCCCCCAATCAGCCCCAGCATTTT
-	TRBD1	TRBV30	TRBJ1-5	CAWSRGGQVGNQPQHF	TGTGCCTGGAGTAGGGGGGGACAGGTGGGCAATCAGCCCCAGCATTTT
-	-	TRBV28	TRBJ2-6	CASSLPGASISGANVLTF	TGTGCCAGCAGTTTGCCAGGGGCCTCAATCTCTGGGGCCAACGTCCTGACTTTC
-	TRBD2	TRBV11-2	TRBJ2-5	CASSQGLDRETQYF	TGTGCCAGCAGCCAGGGACTAGATAGAGAGACCCAGTACTTC
once	-	TRBV6-5	TRBJ2-5	CASRPGGRAVQYF	TGTGCCAGCAGACCCGGTGGTCGGGCCGTTCAGTACTTC
-	TRBD2	TRBV28	TRBJ2-3	CASSRDYSTDTQYF	TGTGCCAGCAGTAGGGACTACAGCACAGATACGCAGTATTTT
-	-	TRBV7-2	TRBJ2-5	CASSLVRGQETQYF	TGTGCCAGCAGCTTAGTTCGCGGGCAAGAGACCCAGTACTTC
-	-	TRBV2	TRBJ1-6	CASSGTGRDNSPLHF	TGTGCCAGCAGTGGTACAGGGCGGGATAATTCACCCCTCCACTTT
-	-	TRBV9	TRBJ1-1	CASSAGGESTEAFF	TGTGCCAGCAGCGCGGGTGGGGAGAGCACTGAAGCTTTCTTT
once	TRBD2	TRBV5-4	TRBJ2-1	CASSLALAVITSYNEQFF	TGTGCCAGCAGCTTGGCACTAGCGGTCATAACCTCCTACAATGAGCAGTTCTTC
-	TRBD1	TRBV6-1	TRBJ2-2	CASRRQGPNTGELFF	TGTGCCAGCAGGCGACAGGGACCGAACACCGGGGAGCTGTTTTTT
once	TRBD2	TRBV30	TRBJ2-7	CAWSAGGSLQYF	TGTGCCTGGAGTGCCGGGGGGAGCCTACAGTACTTC
-	-	TRBV6-1	TRBJ1-2	CASSEGGGYTF	TGTGCCAGCAGTGAAGGGGGTGGCTACACCTTC
-	-	TRBV15	TRBJ1-2	CATSRVEGYGYTF	TGTGCCACCAGCAGAGTAGAGGGCTATGGCTACACCTTC
-	-	TRBV6-1	TRBJ1-1	CASSALLIRTTEAFF	TGTGCCAGCAGTGCGCTTTTAATACGGACCACTGAAGCTTTCTTT
-	-	TRBV28	TRBJ2-5	CASSNRISQEETQYF	TGTGCCAGCAGTAATCGGATTTCACAAGAGGAGACCCAGTACTTC
-	TRBD2	TRBV4-1	TRBJ2-1	CASSQISGGQFYNEQFF	TGCGCCAGCAGCCAGATTAGCGGGGGGCAATTCTACAATGAGCAGTTCTTC
-	-	TRBV4-3	TRBJ2-2	CASSQPGGNTGELFF	TGCGCCAGCAGCCAGCCCGGGGGAAACACCGGGGAGCTGTTTTTT
-	-	TRBV9	TRBJ2-7	CASSVGGGEQYF	TGTGCCAGCAGCGTAGGGGGTGGCGAGCAGTACTTC
-	TRBD1	TRBV19	TRBJ1-2	CASISGQGDGYTF	TGTGCCAGTATATCGGGACAGGGGGATGGCTACACCTTC
-	-	TRBV2	TRBJ1-3	CASSEEGWNTIYF	TGTGCCAGCAGTGAAGAAGGGTGGAACACCATATATTTT
-	-	TRBV19	TRBJ1-1	CASSLAGTGNTEAFF	TGTGCCAGTAGCCTTGCCGGGACGGGGAACACTGAAGCTTTCTTT
-	-	TRBV2	TRBJ1-1	CASSEARRPEAFF	TGTGCCAGCAGTGAAGCCCGCCGGCCTGAAGCTTTCTTT
-	TRBD2	TRBV11-2	TRBJ2-3	CASSPAGGPADTQYF	TGTGCCAGCAGCCCAGCGGGGGGCCCGGCAGATACGCAGTATTTT
-	-	TRBV30	TRBJ1-5	CAWSGGSNQPQHF	TGTGCCTGGAGTGGCGGTAGCAATCAGCCCCAGCATTTT
-	-	TRBV25-1	TRBJ2-2	CASSDPGGTGELFF	TGTGCCAGCAGTGACCCCGGGGGAACCGGGGAGCTGTTTTTT
-	TRBD2	TRBV18	TRBJ2-3	CASSQAGGSTDTQYF	TGTGCCAGCTCACAAGCGGGGGGAAGCACAGATACGCAGTATTTT
-	TRBD1	TRBV7-8	TRBJ1-1	CASSPPRRQGPNTEAFF	TGTGCCAGCAGCCCACCCCGGAGACAGGGGCCGAACACTGAAGCTTTCTTT
-	TRBD2	TRBV7-3	TRBJ2-7	CASSRTSGTYEQYF	TGTGCCAGCAGCCGGACTAGCGGGACCTACGAGCAGTACTTC
once	-	TRBV6-1	TRBJ1-2	CASTVHESYGYTF	TGTGCCAGCACCGTACACGAGAGCTATGGCTACACCTTC
-	-	TRBV30	TRBJ1-5	CAWSVGPSPNQPQHF	TGTGCCTGGAGTGTAGGCCCGAGTCCCAATCAGCCCCAGCATTTT
-	TRBD1	TRBV19	TRBJ1-4	CASSRDSRYEKLFF	TGTGCCAGTAGTAGGGACAGCCGATACGAAAAACTGTTTTTT
-	TRBD1	TRBV10-3	TRBJ1-1	CAISGGQGASLREAFF	TGTGCCATCAGTGGGGGACAGGGGGCCTCCCTAAGGGAAGCTTTCTTT
once	-	TRBV27	TRBJ2-3	CASERGGDGDTQYF	TGTGCCAGCGAAAGGGGGGGGGATGGAGATACGCAGTATTTT
-	-	TRBV12-5	TRBJ1-5	CASGLGNGQPQHF	TGTGCTAGTGGTTTGGGGAATGGGCAGCCCCAGCATTTT
-	-	TRBV27	TRBJ2-1	CASSLTSFNEQFF	TGTGCCAGCAGTCTCACCTCTTTCAATGAGCAGTTCTTC
-	-	TRBV28	TRBJ2-7	CASSFGLTYEQYF	TGTGCCAGCAGTTTTGGGCTTACCTACGAGCAGTACTTC
-	-	TRBV29-1	TRBJ1-4	CSVEMLSNEKLFF	TGCAGCGTTGAAATGTTATCTAATGAAAAACTGTTTTTT
-	TRBD2	TRBV7-9	TRBJ2-7	CASSSQGVAGQYF	TGTGCCAGCAGCTCGCAAGGGGTAGCGGGGCAGTACTTC